The entry that follows covers one T cell receptor (beta chain) sequence. The specificity of this receptor is unknown. It has no much larger one-base neighbor in the sample; base qualities were not kept. The data belong to a study of cytomegalovirus exposure and HLA in healthy donors (dated by TCRdb to about 2017). Turning to the overall study: An earlier analysis of roughly 570 of the donors reported over 250 Gb of sequence data and about 120 million unique TCR beta sequences obtained from about 179 million T cells. An early release that covered about 640 HLA-typed donors contained about 290 gigabases of sequencing data and around 85 million unique TCR sequences. The genetic ancestry cluster associated with self-reported Caucasian donors included about 81% of the approximately 400 genotyped donors. The study aimed to test whether cataloging public T cell receptors could reveal signatures of past pathogen exposure. The study profiled the T cell repertoires of hundreds of subjects by immunosequencing and related them to cytomegalovirus serostatus. A separate validation cohort of about 110 different subjects was used in addition to the roughly 720-subject first cohort. The study combined high-throughput TCR immunosequencing, statistical association of individual TCRs with disease status, and machine learning to predict cytomegalovirus infection status. To study patterns of TCR occurrence, a later analysis re-analyzed previously published TCR beta repertoires from 666 donors and added high-resolution HLA genotyping. The later analysis used no new phenotypic data to find candidate immune exposures, relying instead on TCR beta sequences and their occurrence across donors. An earlier analysis of fewer than 700 of the donors applied high-throughput TCR beta sequencing to assess whether each TCR beta V gene segment acted as functional or pseudogenic. Donor age, sex, ethnicity and CMV serostatus were collected together with the repertoire data. Genome-wide SNP genotypes for about three fifths of the roughly 700 donors were used in a later genetic analysis, which treated that subset as a discovery cohort. All discovery cohort repertoires had been generated using a single sequencing platform. HLA typing included class I and class II loci at four-digit resolution. The number of typed donors differed by locus: roughly 629-640 for A, B, C, DRB1 and DQB1; 500 to 550 for DQA1; about 600 for DPA1; and about 450 for DPB1. Because of strong linkage in the cohort, roughly five DR-DQ haplotypes were treated as single units for association and clustering. Across some 400 genotyped donors of the cohort, an average of about 220,000 unique TCR beta nucleotide sequences per donor were sequenced, and approximately 17% of those sequences were non-productive. Overall results and qualifications from the work: The study gave a list of 150 to 200 TCR beta chains associated with cytomegalovirus. An association between a missense DCLRE1C variant and V-gene and J-gene trimming of TCR beta chains was found in a later genetic analysis and replicated in an independent cohort. Correlated functional status among segregating V segments might be attributable to linkage disequilibrium, but an unknown experimental factor could not be ruled out. The only immune exposure information available for the cohort was CMV serostatus. The 87-base-pair reads could not distinguish some IMGT-functional V segments, including TRBV6-2 and TRBV6-3, so those segments were excluded. A further reported finding was that TCR beta sequences accurately predicted the HLA-A and HLA-B alleles for most subjects in the first cohort. According to a later analysis, parvovirus B19, influenza, CMV and Epstein-Barr virus appeared linked to several top co-occurrence clusters. In an earlier analysis of several hundred of the donors, most TCR beta V segments were observed in productive rearrangements about 87% or about 30% of the time, broadly matching IMGT annotations. In a later genetic analysis, fewer N-insertions in productive TCRs were reported among donors in an Asian-associated ancestry cluster than the roughly 710-donor mean. In a later analysis, HLA-associated TCR beta chains were found to be more clonally expanded and to have lower generation probabilities than equally common non-associated chains. At a false discovery rate of 0.05, a later analysis linked about 16,000 TCR beta sequences to specific HLA alleles. In a later analysis, most CMV-associated TCR beta chains were found to appear HLA-restricted, with HLA associations seemingly driven largely by CMV exposure. The classifier was reported to diagnose cytomegalovirus status with high specificity and sensitivity in both the original cohort and the validation cohort. Only TCR beta chains were sequenced in this cohort, and the absence of alpha or paired-chain data limited detectable features. A few of the identified cytomegalovirus-associated TCR beta chains were confirmed in vitro to be specific for cytomegalovirus antigens. A group of highly shared sequence variants was considered likely to be a technical artifact of the sequencing pipeline. Because counts were too low, more than 15 rarely observed V segments, including chromosome 9 orphons, were excluded from the earlier analysis of about 500 of the donors. Because HLA typing was missing for some donors at each locus, association tests included only the typed subset. It was suggested by the authors that the approach could potentially be generalized to other disease states and immunological phenotypes. Strong co-occurrence of HLA alleles, especially DR and DQ, made assigning TCR associations to individual alleles difficult. According to a later analysis, TCR association rates differed among HLA loci, with DRB1 alleles showing the most associated TCRs and HLA-C alleles showing the fewest. Across donors, most TCR sequences were observed very rarely, whereas some public TCRs were present in many individuals. Sequencing depth was assumed to be roughly uniform across donors in the presence/absence analyses, though that assumption may not hold.

CDR1 and CDR2 (SEHNR, FQNEAQ) derive from the germline V gene (reference sequence). The CDR3, from cysteine to phenylalanine, totals 17 residues. Only the CDR3 region is kept as DNA, spanning 51 bases read in frame from base 1. V gives up 2 bases and J gives up 5 bases, and the segment between their germline ends measures 19 bases. Preparation of the library involved the immunoSEQ multiplex PCR assay. For the multiplex PCR, a mixture combining 60 forward primers for TCR Vbeta segments and 13 reverse primers for TCR Jbeta segments was used. Amplification of the CDR3 region of rearranged TCR beta genes was performed with a multiplex PCR assay on genomic DNA. The amplified TCR beta libraries were sequenced on the Illumina HiSeq System as 87-base-pair reads. From the authors' description of their analysis: In a later analysis, 80 million or so unique TCR beta chains were counted across the approximately 640 repertoires, and approximately 11 million of these chains were shared by at least two donors. Raw reads were error-corrected and collapsed into unique sequences by a nearest-neighbor algorithm in which closely related sequences were merged to remove PCR and sequencing errors. V, D and J gene segments were assigned by aligning CDR3 sequences to IMGT reference sequences. For a sequence to be retained, at least a six-nucleotide match to both a V gene segment and a J gene segment was required. Rearrangements were called productive when the CDR3 lacked stop codons and stayed in frame with V and J; all others were non-productive. Following IMGT convention, CDR3 was defined as the stretch from the second conserved V-encoded cysteine up to the conserved J-encoded phenylalanine. The earlier analysis of 500 to 750 of the donors excluded any sequence lacking an unambiguous match to a single V gene segment. An earlier analysis of 500 to 600 of the donors classified V segments as functional when productive rearrangements were above 56.7% and as segregating when the standard deviation between donors was above 5%. A statistical classification framework was developed to diagnose cytomegalovirus status using the catalog of TCR beta chain sequences. V and J gene assignment, in a later analysis, came from comparing TCR nucleotide sequences with IMGT/GENE-DB human TR gene sequences. A later analysis assigned CDR3 sequences and most-parsimonious VDJ recombination scenarios with the TCRdist pipeline. A later analysis defined each TCR beta chain by its CDR3 amino acid sequence plus V-gene family, and excluded reads lacking a unique V-gene family. In a later analysis, approximately 640 highly shared, low-generation-probability nucleotide sequences were removed to address suspected cross-contamination and a sequencing artifact. A later analysis calculated a clonal expansion index for each public chain from normalized within-repertoire ranks of inferred template counts. In a later analysis, generation probabilities were computed using a VDJ recombination model fitted to out-of-frame rearrangements, and the results were checked against IGoR. A later analysis scored TCR-TCR, TCR-HLA and TCR-CMV co-occurrence with hypergeometric tests, applying a repertoire-size bias correction to TCR pairs. To estimate false discovery rates, a later analysis permuted the HLA or CMV assignments 20 times. In a later analysis, co-occurring TCRs were grouped using DBSCAN, with TCRdist sequence similarity added in when clustering inside HLA-allele-positive subsets. Repertoires with fewer than 30,000 or more than 120,000 public chains, plus five repertoires with anomalous nucleotide sharing, were excluded from co-occurrence clustering. Held by TCRdb, this immuneACCESS table contains in-frame sequences only and omits some clones. Under half of the omission traces to an unresolved V gene where checked; the cause of the rest is unknown. From that table come the V and J calls and clone size; the DNA was used to work out D and trimming. The sample table contains roughly 230,000 clones; only one count was recorded for 80% to 95% of them. Together, the top ten hold 1.7% of the sample.

The cohort was made up of about 610 healthy bone marrow donors. At the time of sampling, all cohort members were nominally healthy, though unrecorded immune exposures were likely present. The donor tested CMV seronegative, placing the donor among the 352 seronegative members of the cohort. Each donor provided a peripheral blood sample, and peripheral blood mononuclear cells were used for TCR beta sequencing. Genomic DNA extraction from the blood cell samples was performed with the Qiagen DNeasy Blood Extraction Kit. The sample taken for sequencing was PBMCs. The source of this sequence is a girl aged 2-9 years in good health and CMV-seronegative. The rearrangement joined TRBV7-9 to TRBJ1-5, with a weak D call of TRBD1 (5 bases match). For the CDR3, the sequence is CASSLTLGGPYDQPQHF. The nucleotide sequence is given as TGTGCCAGCAGCTTAACCCTGGGGGGACCCTATGATCAGCCCCAGCATTTT.